This TCR beta chain was profiled in a study of T cell changes during pregnancy in multiple sclerosis. CDR3 size: 17 residues. Germline assignment: CDR1 SGHTA and CDR2 FQGNSA. V lost 0 bases and J lost 4; bases outside the gene matches: 7. Generated by immunoSEQ multiplex PCR, the TCRdb table keeps only in-frame clones and is missing some. Here the sample spans fewer than 65,000 clones, roughly nine tenths being singletons. The source is a female donor with multiple sclerosis, enrolled in a pregnancy study. This chain uses TRBV7-2 with TRBJ2-5; TRBD2 aligns across 11 bases. The material was CD4+ T cells from peripheral blood mononuclear cells, obtained in the first trimester of pregnancy. The CDR3 is CASSLALASGGIETQYF. In nucleotides, the CDR3 is TGTGCCAGCAGCTTAGCTTTGGCTAGCGGGGGGATAGAGACCCAGTACTTC.